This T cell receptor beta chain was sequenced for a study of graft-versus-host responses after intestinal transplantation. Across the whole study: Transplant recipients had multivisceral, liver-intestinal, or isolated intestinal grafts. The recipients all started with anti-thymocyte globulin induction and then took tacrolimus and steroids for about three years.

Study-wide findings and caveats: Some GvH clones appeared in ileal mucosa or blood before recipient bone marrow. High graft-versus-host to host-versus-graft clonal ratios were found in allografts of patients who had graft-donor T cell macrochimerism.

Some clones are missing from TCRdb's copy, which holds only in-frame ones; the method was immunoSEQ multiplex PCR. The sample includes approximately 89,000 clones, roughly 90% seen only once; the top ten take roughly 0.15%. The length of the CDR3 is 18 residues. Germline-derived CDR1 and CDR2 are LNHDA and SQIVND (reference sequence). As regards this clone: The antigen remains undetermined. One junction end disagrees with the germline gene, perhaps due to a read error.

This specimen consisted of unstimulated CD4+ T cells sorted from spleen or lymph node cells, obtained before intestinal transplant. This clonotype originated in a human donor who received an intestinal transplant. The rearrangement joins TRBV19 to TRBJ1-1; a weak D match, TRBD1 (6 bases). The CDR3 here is CASRFTRYGGRRDTEASF. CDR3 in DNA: TGTGCCAGTAGGTTCACGCGGTACGGGGGGCGAAGGGACACTGAAGCTTCCTTT.